This TCR beta chain emerged from a study of CD8 T cells in ankylosing spondylitis (dated by TCRdb to the late 2010s). A note on the overall study: The study profiled T cell receptor beta repertoires in healthy donors and ankylosing spondylitis patients to find disease-linked TCR variants. Peripheral blood was sampled, and synovial fluid was also collected from ankylosing spondylitis patients. The full study cohort comprised 25 or so ankylosing spondylitis patients and about a hundred healthy donors. Points the paper makes about the study in general: The disease-linked clones had a CD8+ phenotype and were found at relatively low frequencies in peripheral blood. Significant enrichment of the disease-linked clones was reported in matched synovial fluid samples from ankylosing spondylitis patients. Some motif variants were previously reported in synovial fluid and blood of reactive arthritis patients, suggesting common disease-initiation mechanisms. A TCR beta motif of several highly homologous amino acid variants appeared characteristic of blood from ankylosing spondylitis patients.

The germline V gene specifies ENHRY as CDR1 and SYGVKD as CDR2. The germline ends are 11 bases apart after V is trimmed by 5 bases and J by 0 bases. Its CDR3 holds 15 amino acids, cysteine through phenylalanine. The read is trimmed to its CDR3 DNA, 45 bases read in frame from base 1. The instrument was an Illumina HiSeq 2500. Quantitative 5'-RACE with molecular barcodes was the method used to prepare the TCR beta libraries. The authors' pipeline ran thus. A new computational method based on a probabilistic model of VDJ rearrangement was used to identify disease-linked TCR variants. TCRdb handled the public reads itself, with Q25 trimming in fastp and clone calling in MiXCR, and kept productive beta chains. Rows with one shared CDR3 protein collapse into an entry with the most common genes and DNA. These V and J calls derive from TCRdb rather than the authors' analysis. The table for this sample lists some 270,000 distinct CDR3 sequences; roughly 32% of them were counted only once. The ten largest clonotypes hold 4% to 5% of the sample.

This clonotype was found a few times. Its antigen is not yet known. No qualities accompany the bases; no much larger clone lies one base away. The sequenced material came from blood, either unsorted or a sorted T cell fraction (not recorded which). The receptor's source is a male donor with ankylosing spondylitis or in good health (not recorded which). Here the chain combines TRBV10-3 and TRBJ2-1; the D gene is tentatively TRBD1 or TRBD2, each matching 5 bases. The CDR3 region has the sequence CAISQGTVSYNEQFF. In nucleotide form, the sequence is TGTGCCATCAGTCAAGGGACGGTCTCCTACAATGAGCAGTTCTTC.